This TCR beta chain was captured by sequencing in a study of blood T cells in healthy people across ages. Points from the study as a whole: Correlation between TCR beta diversity and naive T cell percentage was strong.

Using a J-beta primer mix together with a sample-barcoded 5' primer, a second PCR was run for roughly 7 to 12 cycles. All samples gave at least 2.5 million CDR3-containing paired-end reads. MiXCR, applied by TCRdb to the 5' RACE reads, yields one record per CDR3 protein. Here the sample spans 550,000 to 750,000 distinct CDR3 sequences, around 21% being singletons. Germline V gives CDR1 WNHNN, CDR2 SYGVQD (reference sequence). This CDR3 is built from 13 residues. V shed 2 bases, J shed 7 bases, and the junction held 2 bases outside the gene matches. PBMCs, at least 7 million per sample, were isolated. This clonotype was picked up a small number of times. What it recognizes is unknown.

The receptor was derived from a man between 65 and 85 years old in good health. The sequenced material came from blood. The chain links TRBV10-1 to TRBJ2-1; 7 bases align to TRBD2. The CDR3 nucleotides are TGCGCCAGCAGTGAGCGTAGCGGGAATGAGCAGTTCTTC. It yields the protein CASSERSGNEQFF.